Below are 20 T cell receptor beta chains sequenced from a single sample in a study of T cell repertoires in cytomegalovirus infection. TCRdb used MiXCR to reprocess the reads, holding one entry per CDR3 protein. In the table there are about 250,000 distinct CDR3 sequences, approximately 15% of which are singletons. The sample comprised CD8+ T cells from PBMCs. These receptors were collected from a human donor in good health (CMV status not recorded). Some clones in this sample may be carry-over from other donors' samples.

This clonotype appeared many times. V gene TRBV4-3 combines with J gene TRBJ2-7; unclear D gene. Germline V gives CDR1 LGHNA, CDR2 YSLEER. The CDR3 has 15 amino acids. The V and J ends lost 0 bases and 2 bases respectively, with 11 bases between them. The CDR3: CASSQESKLPYEQYF. The CDR3 DNA follows: TGCGCCAGCAGCCAAGAATCAAAATTACCCTACGAGCAGTACTTC.

In its sample, this clonotype was seen a few times. V is TRBV2 and J is TRBJ1-2; D might be TRBD1 (5 bases). V shed 6 bases and J shed 2 bases, with 22 bases lying between them. Looked up from germline, CDR1 is SNHLY and CDR2 is FYNNEI. CDR3 length: 17 residues. The CDR3 region has the DNA TGTGCCAGCAGAGACCCCGGGACCAGGGAAGACAACTATGGCTACACCTTC. Translated: CASRDPGTREDNYGYTF.

The CDR3 DNA reads as TGCAGCGCCACCGGGACAGGGTTTGAAAAACTGTTTTTT. This encodes CSATGTGFEKLFF. The chain combines TRBV29-1 with TRBJ1-4; 9 nucleotides align to TRBD1. V was clipped by 7 bases and J by 7 bases; unmatched bases: 7. The CDR3 extends over 13 amino acids. In germline, CDR1 is SQVTM, CDR2 ANQGSEA.

V and J are TRBV10-2 and TRBJ2-6; D uncertain. V was pared by 4 bases and J by 2 bases, with 24 bases between. CDR3 length equals 20 residues. Germline V gives CDR1 WSHSY, CDR2 SAAADI. CDR3 in amino acids: CASSAPDGSIPTTGANVLTF. CDR3 sequence (DNA): TGCGCCAGCAGTGCCCCGGACGGAAGCATTCCAACGACTGGGGCCAACGTCCTGACTTTC.

This clonotype was counted a single time. The V call is TRBV28, the J call TRBJ2-4; TRBD2 matches at 8 bases. The CDR3 sequence is 16 residues long. V shed 2 bases and J 8 bases; nucleotides not matched to a gene: 11. The germline CDR1 and CDR2 sequences are MDHEN and SYDVKM. CDR3 coding DNA: TGTGCCAGCAGTTTAGCTGGCCGGGAGGGGAGGCACATTCAGTACTTC. This gives the protein CASSLAGREGRHIQYF.

This clonotype was seen at least ten times. The CDR3 spells CASSSDGQPQHF. CDR3 bases: TGTGCCAGCAGTTCCGACGGTCAGCCCCAGCATTTT. The V gene is TRBV7-9, the J gene TRBJ1-5; D is uncertain. Trimming left V 6 bases short and J 6 bases short, with 9 bases between. CDR3 length equals 12 residues. CDR1 is SEHNR, CDR2 FQNEAQ, per germline (reference sequence).

The rearrangement links TRBV7-6 to TRBJ2-3; D call uncertain. The CDR3 has 14 amino acids. In germline, CDR1 is SGHVS, CDR2 FNYEAQ. V was shortened by 1 base and J by 4 bases, with 9 bases between the two germline ends. CDR3 DNA sequence: TGTGCCAGCAGCTTAGAACCAGTCCCAGATACGCAGTATTTT. The encoded protein is CASSLEPVPDTQYF. Using reference TRBV7-6 and TRBJ2-3 for the parts outside the CDR3, the full variable domain is GAGVSQSPRYKVTKRGQDVALRCDPISGHVSLYWYRQALGQGPEFLTYFNYEAQQDKSGLPNDRFSAERPEGSISTLTIQRTEQRDSAMYRCASSLEPVPDTQYFGPGTRLTVL.

Concerning this clonotype: This may be a read error: a much more frequent sequence differs by one nucleotide. The rearrangement links TRBV7-6 to TRBJ2-5; D unclear. The germline CDR1 and CDR2 sequences are SGHVS and FNYEAQ. Trimming took off 2 bases at V and 5 bases at J, with 6 bases between the two ends. The CDR3 is 12 residues long. CDR3 nucleotides: TGTGCCAGCAGCTTATTCCACGAGACCCAGTACTTC. Amino acids: CASSLFHETQYF.

The chain is built from TRBV6-6 and TRBJ1-1, with no clear D. V was clipped by 6 bases and J by 6 bases, with 20 bases between them. This CDR3 comprises 15 residues. Germline V gene data show CDR1 as MNHNY and CDR2 as SVGAGI (reference sequence). In DNA form, the CDR3 reads TGTGCCAGCAGCTACGGTGGTGGGATATCCGCTGAAGCTTTCTTT. This gives the protein CASSYGGGISAEAFF.

The V gene is TRBV3-1, the J gene TRBJ1-1, with D possibly TRBD1 on 6 matching bases. Trimming took 4 bases from V and 6 from J, leaving 18 bases between them. CDR1 LGHDT and CDR2 YNNKEL come from the germline V gene (reference sequence). This CDR3 is 15 amino acids long. As DNA, the CDR3 is TGTGCCAGCAGCCCCCCCGGAACAGGGCCCGCTGAAGCTTTCTTT. This encodes CASSPPGTGPAEAFF.

The chain couples TRBV6-2 or TRBV6-3 to TRBJ2-1; D is perhaps TRBD2 (5 bases). CDR1 and CDR2 from the germline V gene are MNHEY and SVGEGT. With 5 bases removed from V and 0 bases from J, the gap between germline ends came to 14 bases. The CDR3 extends over 16 amino acids. CDR3 bases: TGTGCCAGCAGTAGCTCGGACTTATACTCCTACAATGAGCAGTTCTTC. Translated, it gives CASSSSDLYSYNEQFF.

This clonotype was seen at least ten times. V gene TRBV7-2 combines with J gene TRBJ2-1; TRBD2 aligns across 9 bases. Unmatched junction bases numbered 3, after V lost 3 bases and J lost 3 bases. The CDR3 is made up of 15 amino acids. Germline CDR1 is SGHTA and CDR2 is FQGNSA. CDR3 DNA: TGTGCCAGCAGCTTTTTAGCGGGGGACTACAATGAGCAGTTCTTC. Its translation: CASSFLAGDYNEQFF.

This clonotype was recorded many times. The rearrangement joins TRBV7-6 to TRBJ2-1; 10 bases agree with TRBD2. V dropped 7 bases and J dropped 4; count of bases not matched to a gene: 7. In germline, CDR1 is SGHVS, CDR2 FNYEAQ. The CDR3 has 15 amino acids. The CDR3 nucleotides are TGTGCCAGCACCAGAGGAGCGGGGGGGTACAATGAGCAGTTCTTC. Translated, it gives CASTRGAGGYNEQFF. The whole variable domain, remainder taken from reference TRBV7-6 and TRBJ2-1, is GAGVSQSPRYKVTKRGQDVALRCDPISGHVSLYWYRQALGQGPEFLTYFNYEAQQDKSGLPNDRFSAERPEGSISTLTIQRTEQRDSAMYRCASTRGAGGYNEQFFGPGTRLTVL.

Many counts were recorded for this clonotype. The chain carries TRBV7-9 and TRBJ2-3; maybe TRBD1 (6 bases). The CDR3 sequence is 17 residues long. V was trimmed by 1 base and J by 3 bases, leaving 17 bases between them. Germline CDR1 and CDR2: SEHNR and FQNEAQ (reference sequence). This CDR3 reads CASSLESSGVLTDTQYF. As DNA, the CDR3 is TGTGCCAGCAGCTTAGAATCCTCAGGGGTCTTAACAGATACGCAGTATTTT.

Many counts were recorded for this clonotype. V is TRBV7-3 and J is TRBJ1-3; D possibly corresponds to TRBD1 (5 bases). The CDR3 is 15 amino acids. The V gene's germline CDR1 is SGHTA and CDR2 FQGTGA. V was trimmed by 2 bases and J by 2 bases, leaving 10 bases between them. In DNA, the CDR3 is TGTGCCAGCAGCTTAGGCAGGGACGCTGGAAACACCATATATTTT. Translation: CASSLGRDAGNTIYF.

The V gene is TRBV10-3, the J gene TRBJ1-1; D is unclear. CDR1 and CDR2 (germline): ENHRY, SYGVKD. V was shortened by 8 bases and J by 5 bases, with 12 bases between the two germline ends. There are 12 residues in the CDR3. CDR3 sequence: CAIWGPGTEAFF. DNA for the CDR3: TGTGCCATCTGGGGTCCGGGGACTGAAGCTTTCTTT.

CDR3 coding DNA: TGTGCCAGCAGTGAGGTGTGGACAGCCGCCGACGAGCAGTACTTC. It yields the protein CASSEVWTAADEQYF. The chain joins TRBV6-1 to TRBJ2-7, with D perhaps matching TRBD1 (6 bases). Trimming cost V 3 bases and J 5 bases, with 17 bases left between them. This CDR3 has 15 residues. Germline-derived CDR1 and CDR2 are MNHNS and SASEGT.

This sequence joins TRBV2 and TRBJ2-6; D is ambiguous. V was pared by 4 bases and J by 0 bases, with 13 bases between. Germline lookup yields CDR1 SNHLY and CDR2 FYNNEI. The CDR3 contains 17 residues. DNA of the CDR3: TGTGCCAGCAGTGCACAGTTCTACCGCTCTGGGGCCAACGTCCTGACTTTC. It is translated as CASSAQFYRSGANVLTF.

This clonotype was counted a few times. V is TRBV28 and J is TRBJ2-3, with a weak D call TRBD1 (6 bases). The V gene's germline CDR1 is MDHEN and CDR2 SYDVKM. V lost 11 bases to trimming and J lost 4 bases, with 16 bases between them. This CDR3 contains 13 residues. CDR3: CAGGNRVSDTQYF. The DNA for the CDR3 is TGTGCCGGAGGAAACAGGGTCTCAGATACGCAGTATTTT.

This clonotype came up many times. The chain joins TRBV28 to TRBJ1-6; D call uncertain. Trimming removed 5 bases at V and 3 bases at J, with 8 bases between. This CDR3 is built from 14 residues. The germline V gene has CDR1 MDHEN and CDR2 SYDVKM. CDR3 amino acids: CASSPWDYNSPLHF. CDR3 nucleotides: TGTGCCAGCAGTCCCTGGGACTATAATTCACCCCTCCACTTT.